This paragraph covers one T cell receptor (beta chain) sequence. As yet, its antigen is unknown. The data belong to a study of cytomegalovirus exposure and HLA in healthy donors. It was with 60 Vbeta and 13 Jbeta primers that the PCR ran. Only in-frame clones appear in the TCRdb table, and some are missing; sequencing was by immunoSEQ multiplex PCR. The table lists 150,000 to 200,000 clones, about four fifths of them singletons. In nominal health when sampled, donors likely had unrecorded immune exposures nonetheless. Study results and limitations: Within a later analysis, the majority of CMV-associated TCR beta chains appeared HLA-restricted.

Germline-derived CDR1 and CDR2 are SGHVS and FQNEAQ. Trimming cost V 1 base and J 4 bases; bases outside gene matches: 2. The length of the CDR3 is 15 residues. This chain joins TRBV7-8 and TRBJ2-1; 9 bases match TRBD1. The sample comprised PBMCs. The TCR originated in a girl aged 10-17 years in good health and CMV-seropositive. For the CDR3, the DNA is TGTGCCAGCAGCTTAGGGGGGACAGGGTACAATGAGCAGTTCTTC. Protein sequence: CASSLGGTGYNEQFF.